These 24 T cell receptor beta chains were sequenced from one sample in a study of early T cells in non-severe SARS-CoV-2 infection. TCRdb itself ran the 5' RACE reads through MiXCR, one entry per CDR3 protein. The sample consists of 98,000 or so distinct CDR3 sequences, approximately 10% of them appearing once. Sequencing input: whole blood. The receptors stem from an adult who was a healthcare worker with PCR-confirmed SARS-CoV-2 infection or an uninfected control (not recorded which).

This clonotype was seen many times. The chain recombines TRBV9 with TRBJ2-1; possibly TRBD2 for D (5 bases). Germline V gene data show CDR1 as SGDLS and CDR2 as YYNGEE. The V and J ends lost 0 bases and 7 bases respectively, with 17 bases between them. This CDR3 has 16 amino acids. CDR3 amino acids: CASSVVPGSSWNEQFF. For the CDR3, the DNA is TGTGCCAGCAGCGTAGTTCCGGGGTCTAGCTGGAATGAGCAGTTCTTC.

The V call is TRBV4-1, the J call TRBJ1-1, with 8 bases fitting TRBD1. V shed 3 bases, J shed 4 bases, and the junction held 1 base outside the gene matches. CDR1 is MGHRA and CDR2 is YSYEKL in the germline V gene. This CDR3 is built from 13 residues. DNA of the CDR3: TGCGCCAGCAGCCAGACAGGGGCCACTGAAGCTTTCTTT. Amino acids: CASSQTGATEAFF.

This clonotype has ten or more counts. The rearrangement uses TRBV29-1 and TRBJ2-2, with 8 bases identical to TRBD1. CDR1 is SQVTM, CDR2 ANQGSEA, per germline. This CDR3 spans 14 amino acids. Trimming cost V 7 bases and J 5 bases; bases outside gene matches: 9. This CDR3 is CSAGGQGVTGELFF. CDR3 DNA sequence: TGCAGCGCCGGCGGACAGGGAGTAACCGGGGAGCTGTTTTTT.

This clonotype occurred many times. The chain uses TRBV29-1 and TRBJ2-1; possible D gene TRBD2, 6 bases. In germline, CDR1 is SQVTM, CDR2 ANQGSEA. Trimming removed 8 bases from V and 6 bases from J, with 23 bases in between. CDR3 length equals 15 residues. This CDR3 reads CSLGGAGTRINEQFF. CDR3 DNA: TGCAGCCTCGGAGGGGCGGGAACCCGTATCAATGAGCAGTTCTTC.

The chain couples TRBV28 to TRBJ1-2, with D perhaps TRBD1 (5 bases). Trimming took off 3 bases at V and 8 bases at J, with 10 bases between the two ends. CDR3 size: 12 residues. Germline V gene data show CDR1 as MDHEN and CDR2 as SYDVKM. CDR3 in amino acids: CASSFRGRGYTF. The CDR3 DNA reads TGTGCCAGCAGTTTTAGGGGACGAGGCTACACCTTC.

In its sample, this clonotype was seen many times. V usage is TRBV11-2 and J usage is TRBJ2-7; 8 bases map to TRBD2. With 5 bases clipped from V and 5 bases from J, the junction kept 5 bases outside the gene matches. Germline assignment: CDR1 SGHAT and CDR2 FQNNGV. This CDR3 comprises 13 residues. In nucleotides, the CDR3 is TGTGCCAGCAGCCCCGGGGGGGTCCACGAGCAGTACTTC. The encoded protein is CASSPGGVHEQYF.

This clonotype was counted between two and nine times. This rearrangement joins TRBV10-3 to TRBJ2-5, with 11 bases aligning to TRBD2. Germline V lookup: CDR1 ENHRY, CDR2 SYGVKD. Losses at the gene ends were 0 bases for V and 1 base for J; bases not matched to a gene: 1. The CDR3 length is 16 residues. CDR3 residues: CAISESLAGGQETQYF. DNA for the CDR3: TGTGCCATCAGTGAGTCTCTAGCGGGGGGCCAAGAGACCCAGTACTTC.

The table lists this clonotype with many counts. The chain joins TRBV6-1 to TRBJ1-4, with D tentatively TRBD1 (5 bases). The length of the CDR3 is 14 residues. V was trimmed by 7 bases and J by 8 bases, leaving 17 bases between them. Germline CDR1 MNHNS, CDR2 SASEGT. The CDR3 loop is CASNPPWGSEKLFF. CDR3 sequence (DNA): TGTGCCAGCAACCCTCCGTGGGGGAGCGAAAAACTGTTTTTT.

The chain recombines TRBV28 with TRBJ2-1; tentative D call: TRBD2 (7 bases). There are 18 residues in the CDR3. Germline lookup yields CDR1 MDHEN and CDR2 SYDVKM. Trimming stripped 0 bases from V and 3 bases from J, with 18 bases between. The CDR3 DNA reads TGTGCCAGCAGTTTATGGACGCCCGGGGGGCCTCTCTACAATGAGCAGTTCTTC. It is translated as CASSLWTPGGPLYNEQFF.

This clonotype has a handful of counts. The chain joins TRBV20-1 to TRBJ2-3, with D possibly being TRBD2 (6 bases). Germline V gene data show CDR1 as DFQATT and CDR2 as SNEGSKA (reference sequence). The CDR3 consists of 14 residues. V dropped 6 bases and J dropped 0 bases, with 13 bases sitting between them. CDR3 sequence reads: CSAELASSTDTQYF. The CDR3 nucleotides are TGCAGTGCGGAACTAGCTAGTAGCACAGATACGCAGTATTTT.

This clonotype was seen repeatedly, ten times or more. The J gene is TRBJ1-1, the V gene TRBV19, with TRBD1 matching 7 bases. Germline loops: CDR1 LNHDA, CDR2 SQIVND (reference sequence). This CDR3 spans 14 amino acids. The V segment lost 9 bases and the J segment 5 bases; nucleotides outside the gene matches: 12. Here the CDR3 reads CASGPTGEGTEAFF. The CDR3 nucleotides read TGTGCCAGCGGACCCACAGGGGAGGGAACTGAAGCTTTCTTT. Full variable domain (missing parts from reference TRBV19 and TRBJ1-1): DGGITQSPKYLFRKEGQNVTLSCEQNLNHDAMYWYRQDPGQGLRLIYYSQIVNDFQKGDIAEGYSVSREKKESFPLTVTSAQKNPTAFYLCASGPTGEGTEAFFGQGTRLTVV.

The sample holds many counts of this clonotype. The chain has TRBV7-2 and TRBJ2-1, with a possible D match to TRBD1 (5 bases). This CDR3 is 13 amino acids long. Germline V gene data show CDR1 as SGHTA and CDR2 as FQGNSA. V lost 6 bases to trimming and J lost 6 bases, with 12 bases between them. CDR3 in amino acids: CASRFTGINEQFF. CDR3 nucleotides: TGTGCCAGCAGATTTACAGGTATCAATGAGCAGTTCTTC.

Many counts were recorded for this clonotype. V is TRBV28 and J is TRBJ2-7; D may be TRBD2 (5 bases). CDR3 length: 12 residues. Germline V gene sequence: CDR1 MDHEN, CDR2 SYDVKM. V gave up 5 bases and J gave up 6 bases, with 11 bases separating them. The CDR3 region is CASSTVAGEQYF. CDR3 in DNA: TGTGCCAGCAGTACAGTGGCGGGCGAGCAGTACTTC.

This clonotype was counted between two and nine times. V gene TRBV29-1 combines with J gene TRBJ2-3, with TRBD2 identical over 7 bases. The junction had 9 bases not matched to a gene; V was cut back by 7 bases and J by 2 bases. The CDR3 runs to 14 residues. Looked up from germline, CDR1 is SQVTM and CDR2 is ANQGSEA. The CDR3 spells CSGGTNLFTDTQYF. The CDR3 nucleotides are TGCAGCGGGGGGACTAACCTGTTCACAGATACGCAGTATTTT.

There are a few counts of this clonotype. This chain joins TRBV3-1 and TRBJ2-7, with D hard to call. Germline V gene sequence: CDR1 LGHDT, CDR2 YNNKEL (reference sequence). V gave up 3 bases and J gave up 5 bases, with 8 bases separating them. The CDR3 contains 12 residues. The CDR3 DNA is TGTGCCAGCAGCCATTCGGGCGACGAGCAGTACTTC. It yields the protein CASSHSGDEQYF.

This clonotype was recorded at least ten times. The V call is TRBV2, the J call TRBJ1-1; D is possibly TRBD1 (6 bases). Germline V lookup: CDR1 SNHLY, CDR2 FYNNEI. There are 13 residues in the CDR3. V shed 4 bases and J shed 5 bases, with 11 bases lying between them. The CDR3 loop reads CASSAQGSTEAFF. The CDR3 DNA reads TGTGCCAGCAGTGCACAGGGATCTACTGAAGCTTTCTTT.

This clonotype was seen at least ten times. The chain couples TRBV12-3 or TRBV12-4 to TRBJ1-1, with D tentatively TRBD1 (5 bases). CDR3 length: 13 residues. Trimming stripped 3 bases from V and 3 bases from J, with 8 bases between. Here the CDR3 reads CASSFSRDTEAFF. In DNA form, the CDR3 reads TGTGCCAGCAGTTTCAGCAGGGACACTGAAGCTTTCTTT.

This clonotype has a single count. The chain combines TRBV6-5 with TRBJ1-3, with 8 positions matching TRBD1. Trimming cost V 0 bases and J 3 bases; bases outside gene matches: 7. In germline, CDR1 is MNHEY, CDR2 SVGAGI. The CDR3 length is 17 residues. Here the CDR3 DNA reads TGTGCCAGCAGTTACTCCTGGACAGGGCTAATTGGAAACACCATATATTTT. This gives the protein CASSYSWTGLIGNTIYF.

This clonotype appeared a few times. The rearrangement links TRBV7-2 to TRBJ2-7; 10 positions match TRBD2. The CDR3 sequence is 18 residues long. Germline V gene sequence: CDR1 SGHTA, CDR2 FQGNSA. Germline trimming cut 0 bases from V and 0 bases from J; bases unmatched to any gene: 8. The CDR3 bases are TGTGCCAGCAGCTTAGCTCTAGCGGGGGCCGCCTCCTCCTACGAGCAGTACTTC. Residues: CASSLALAGAASSYEQYF.

V gene TRBV19 combines with J gene TRBJ2-3, with 10 positions matching TRBD2. The germline CDR1 and CDR2 sequences are LNHDA and SQIVND (reference sequence). V dropped 4 bases and J dropped 5; count of bases not matched to a gene: 3. CDR3 length equals 14 residues. The CDR3 DNA reads as TGTGCCAGTAGTACCCTAGCGGGAGTAGATACGCAGTATTTT. Translating it yields CASSTLAGVDTQYF.

In its sample, this clonotype was seen a few times. The V and J genes are TRBV7-9 and TRBJ2-1; D is unclear. Germline CDR1 is SEHNR and CDR2 is FQNEAQ (reference sequence). The CDR3 runs 14 residues. Deletions cut 5 bases from V and 5 bases from J, with 13 bases between. For the CDR3, the DNA is TGTGCCAGCAGCAACGTAGCCCTCGACAATGAGCAGTTCTTC. This encodes CASSNVALDNEQFF.

Only a few counts were recorded for this clonotype. J is TRBJ2-3 and V is TRBV4-1; D is possibly TRBD1 or TRBD2 (5 bases each). V was cut by 1 base and J by 4 bases, with 12 bases left in between. CDR3 size: 15 residues. Germline values: CDR1 MGHRA, CDR2 YSYEKL. CDR3 protein: CASSQVRDESDTQYF. The CDR3 bases are TGCGCCAGCAGCCAAGTGAGGGACGAATCAGATACGCAGTATTTT.

This clonotype showed up many times. This sequence joins TRBV5-1 and TRBJ1-2; 8 bases are a match to TRBD1. The CDR3 covers 15 residues. Germline CDR1 reads SGHRS; CDR2 reads YFSETQ. The V segment lost 0 bases and the J segment 0 bases; nucleotides outside the gene matches: 1. This chain's CDR3 is CASSLGQGPNYGYTF. The CDR3, as DNA: TGCGCCAGCAGCTTGGGACAGGGGCCTAACTATGGCTACACCTTC.

This clonotype was counted between two and nine times. The gene calls are TRBV24-1 and TRBJ1-2; no clear D. The V end was cut by 2 bases, the J end by 2 bases, with 8 bases between. The CDR3 is 14 residues long. From germline, CDR1 is KGHDR and CDR2 SFDVKD. The CDR3 is CATSDSTANYGYTF. The CDR3 DNA reads as TGTGCCACCAGTGATTCAACGGCGAACTATGGCTACACCTTC.